What follows describes a single TCR beta chain. Its antigen remains undetermined. Per-nucleotide qualities are absent, and no much larger clonotype sits a single base away. This record comes from a study of blood T cell repertoires in COVID-19 (dated by TCRdb to 2018 to 2021). For the study in its entirety: Samples covering the acute and convalescent phases of COVID-19 were provided by collaborators in the United States, Italy and Spain. The prospective study material was composed of cDNA or gDNA derived from T cells, B-cell-depleted T cells, or PBMCs. The dataset comprised deeply sampled blood TCRbeta repertoires from subjects exposed to, actively infected with, or recovered from COVID-19. Where HLA class I and class II types were available, the types were taken from metadata supplied by the sample provider, not from assay-based typing. Nearly every sample came with metadata listing a de-identified subject ID, COVID-19 status, age in years and sex. A freely available public database, intended as a resource for researchers studying the immune response to SARS-CoV-2, is where the repertoires were released. Samples were obtained from the ongoing ImmuneRACE study (first 160 participants) and from 1,254 subjects provided by 6 global collaborators.

The immunoSEQ Assay, a bias-controlled multiplex PCR, was used to amplify TCRbeta CDR3 regions from genomic DNA. As for the authors' bioinformatics: The number of nucleated cells in each sample was estimated by amplification of reference gene primers within the assay. Sequence reads were collapsed and filtered to measure the absolute abundance of every unique TCRbeta CDR3 rearrangement. Productive Simpson clonality was computed per sample as the square root of Simpson's diversity index over productive rearrangements. TCRdb stores this immuneACCESS table with in-frame sequences only. Part of the clones is absent; in the studies checked, under half of the shortfall reflects unresolved V genes, and no reason is known for the rest. V and J calls and clone size are given by that table; D and trimming were obtained from the DNA. This sample holds around 120,000 clones; about nine tenths were observed only once. The ten largest make up 7% to 9% of the sample.

The trim is 6 bases for V and 2 bases for J, with a gap of 4 bases between the germline ends. The CDR3 goes from the cysteine to the phenylalanine over 12 residues. Here the CDR3 DNA is all that survives: 36 bases in frame from base 1. Per the germline V gene, MDHEN is the CDR1 and SYDVKM is the CDR2. Overall results and qualifications from the work: The quantity of clinical and demographic metadata differed by source and by participant and was supplied without curation.

The collaborating institutions used their own protocols to collect whole blood in K2EDTA tubes. For TCRbeta analysis, collaborators shipped samples in one of three forms: frozen whole blood, isolated PBMCs, or DNA extracted from either of those sample types. The chain is made from TRBV28 and TRBJ2-2; the D gene assignment is ambiguous. Sequencing was performed on peripheral blood. This TCR was recovered from a human donor in a cohort sampled during active COVID-19. The CDR3 protein sequence reads: CASRTNTGELFF. The DNA sequence reads TGTGCCAGCAGGACTAACACCGGGGAGCTGTTTTTT.